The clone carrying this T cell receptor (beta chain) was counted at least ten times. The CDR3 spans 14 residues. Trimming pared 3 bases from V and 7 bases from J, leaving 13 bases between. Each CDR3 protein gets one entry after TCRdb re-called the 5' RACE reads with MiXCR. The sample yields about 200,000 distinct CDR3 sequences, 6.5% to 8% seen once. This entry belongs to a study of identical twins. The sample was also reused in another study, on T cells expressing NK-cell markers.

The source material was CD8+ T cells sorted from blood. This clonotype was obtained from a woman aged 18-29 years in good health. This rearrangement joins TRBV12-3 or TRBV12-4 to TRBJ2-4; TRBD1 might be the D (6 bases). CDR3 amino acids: CASSFTTRGNIQYF. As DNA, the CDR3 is TGTGCCAGCAGTTTTACGACCAGGGGCAACATTCAGTACTTC.